A selection of T cell receptor beta chains follows, all from one sample in a study of T cell responses to AZD1222 COVID-19 vaccine. The repertoire was sequenced with immunoSEQ multiplex PCR; TCRdb's copy has only in-frame clones and lacks some. The table has more than 95,000 clones, about 86% seen once. Here the sequenced sample was peripheral blood, taken on day 0 of AZD1222 vaccination. The receptors shown here come from an adult in good health. CDR3s leave out the opening cysteine and the closing phenylalanine or tryptophan. D genes are given only for firm matches.

.,TRBV28,ASTLNLDMNTEAF
TRBD1,TRBV18,ASSPPGGTGQGH
.,TRBV19,ASSIVNAGAKTQY
TRBD2,TRBV9,ASSVAGGVAYEQY
TRBD1,TRBV7-2,ASSLAALDRGANYGYT
.,TRBV6-6,ASSSAGRYTEAF
TRBD2,TRBV7-2,ASSLDLAGGAYEQY
.,TRBV24-1,ATSENGASVRQF
.,TRBV21-1,ASSKAQRSGRALPAQETQY
.,TRBV3-1/TRBV3-2,ASSQTGTSTDTQY
.,TRBV4-3,ASSQEWSNEKLF
.,TRBV12-3/TRBV12-4,ASSPFTYEQY
TRBD1,TRBV7-9,ASSHATGGVGEKLF
.,TRBV12-3/TRBV12-4,ASRRTEQAEQY
TRBD1,TRBV11-2,ASSPGQDYGYT
.,TRBV30,AWSVQGAETQY
.,TRBV2,ASSGGRGILYGYT
.,TRBV9,ASRGRGDDTQY
TRBD2,TRBV24-1,ATSDPTSATTGELF
.,TRBV6-5,ASSSPGANYGYT
.,TRBV19,ASSIGGNTGELF
.,TRBV11-2,ASSFQGGSSYEQY
TRBD1,TRBV4-3,ASSQVWSGQDGYT
.,TRBV24-1,ATSDRTDNYGYT
TRBD1,TRBV6-5,ASSPGTGLSPLH
.,TRBV9,ASSGSGYTDTQY
.,TRBV19,ASSMGITYEQY
TRBD2,TRBV5-1,ASAVGLAGGADTQY
.,TRBV11-3,ASSLVRNPNEKLF
.,TRBV15,ATSRGGRSLGSEQY
.,TRBV18,ASSPGRDDGELF
.,TRBV5-1,ASSTVGVQANSPLH
TRBD2,TRBV4-1,ASSQEITSGGDNEQF
.,TRBV12-3/TRBV12-4,ASSFVGNPIY
TRBD1,TRBV7-9,ASSPTGQGDYT
.,TRBV19,ASSIPQGNTEAF
.,TRBV5-1,ASSLSPKEDTEAF
.,TRBV21-1,ASSREVNYGYT
.,TRBV10-3,AISVAQGYGYT
.,TRBV19,ASSIEMGGEAF
.,TRBV20-1,SARVYETQY
.,TRBV24-1,ATSDLARAGYGYT